The present T cell receptor (beta chain) was sequenced within a study of regulatory T cells in long-lasting Graves disease. On the study more broadly: Antithyroid drug exposure in newly diagnosed Graves' patients had lasted under 3 months. Findings and limits, study-wide: The study found lower TCR diversity in persistent Graves' patients than in newly diagnosed ones.

The V gene's germline CDR1 is SQVTM and CDR2 ANQGSEA. Trimming shortened V by 7 bases and J by 0 bases, and 13 bases separated the two germline ends. The CDR3 has 14 amino acids. Combining iRepertoire HTBI primers with Arm-PCR of CDR3 regions, the authors built TCR beta libraries. TCRdb reprocessed the multiplex PCR reads with MiXCR, giving one entry per CDR3 protein. The table has 200,000 to 250,000 distinct CDR3 sequences, just over 20% seen once. At least ten counts were recorded for this clonotype. Its antigen is not known. The time point was: newly diagnosed GD, antithyroid drugs for less than 3 months. PBMC-extracted RNA yielded the TCR library.

The sequence came from a female donor with Graves disease. V is TRBV29-1 and J is TRBJ1-3; D not certain. The sequencing used peripheral blood mononuclear cells (PBMCs), collected at new diagnosis, from a patient treated with antithyroid drugs. CDR3 region: CSAARSSSGNTIYF. The CDR3 bases are TGCAGCGCCGCCCGATCAAGCTCTGGAAACACCATATATTTT.